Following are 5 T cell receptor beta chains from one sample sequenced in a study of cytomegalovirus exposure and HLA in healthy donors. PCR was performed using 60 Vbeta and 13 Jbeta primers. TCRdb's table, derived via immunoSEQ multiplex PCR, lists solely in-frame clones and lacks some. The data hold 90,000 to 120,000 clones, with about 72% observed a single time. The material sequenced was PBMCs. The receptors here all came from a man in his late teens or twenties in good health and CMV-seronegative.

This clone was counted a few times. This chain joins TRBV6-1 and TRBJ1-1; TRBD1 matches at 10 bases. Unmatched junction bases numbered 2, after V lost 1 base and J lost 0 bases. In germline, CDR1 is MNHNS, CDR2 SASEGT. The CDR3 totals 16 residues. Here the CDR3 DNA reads TGTGCCAGCAGTGAAGGACAGGGGGCGTTGAACACTGAAGCTTTCTTT. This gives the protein CASSEGQGALNTEAFF.

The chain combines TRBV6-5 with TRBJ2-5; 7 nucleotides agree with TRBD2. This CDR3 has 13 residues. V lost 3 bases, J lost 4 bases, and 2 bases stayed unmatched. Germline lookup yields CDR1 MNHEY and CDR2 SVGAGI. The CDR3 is CASSYGGGETQYF. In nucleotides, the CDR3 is TGTGCCAGCAGTTATGGGGGGGGAGAGACCCAGTACTTC.

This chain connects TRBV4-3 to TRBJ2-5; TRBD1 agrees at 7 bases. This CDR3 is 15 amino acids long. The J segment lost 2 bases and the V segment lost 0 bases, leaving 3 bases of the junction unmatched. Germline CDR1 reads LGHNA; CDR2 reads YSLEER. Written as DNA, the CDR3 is TGCGCCAGCAGCCAAGAGGACAGGCGGCAAGAGACCCAGTACTTC. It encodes CASSQEDRRQETQYF.

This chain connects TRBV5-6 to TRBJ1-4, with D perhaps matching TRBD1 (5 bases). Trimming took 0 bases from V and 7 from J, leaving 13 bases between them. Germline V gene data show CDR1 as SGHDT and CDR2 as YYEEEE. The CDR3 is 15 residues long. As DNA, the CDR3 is TGTGCCAGCAGCTTGGGGTCCCAGGGTGGTGAAAAACTGTTTTTT. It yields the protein CASSLGSQGGEKLFF.

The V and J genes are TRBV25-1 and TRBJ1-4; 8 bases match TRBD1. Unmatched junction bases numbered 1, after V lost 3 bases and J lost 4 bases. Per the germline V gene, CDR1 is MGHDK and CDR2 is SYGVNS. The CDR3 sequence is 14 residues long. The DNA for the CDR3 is TGTGCCAGCAGTGACACAGGGGGTAATGAAAAACTGTTTTTT. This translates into CASSDTGGNEKLFF. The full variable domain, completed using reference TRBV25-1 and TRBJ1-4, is EADIYQTPRYLVIGTGKKITLECSQTMGHDKMYWYQQDPGMELHLIHYSYGVNSTEKGDLSSESTVSRIRTEHFPLTLESARPSHTSQYLCASSDTGGNEKLFFGSGTQLSVL.